The source of this T cell receptor (beta chain) is a study of T-cell memory formation after mild COVID-19. The CDR3 has 12 amino acids. Trimming shortened V by 7 bases and J by 3 bases, and 12 bases separated the two germline ends. The germline V gene has CDR1 SQVTM and CDR2 ANQGSEA. With constant-segment primers, 5'RACE yielded cDNA libraries of TCR alpha and TCR beta that carried sample barcodes and UMIs. TCRdb recomputed calls from the 5' RACE reads with MiXCR, one row per CDR3 protein. The table records about 82,000 distinct CDR3 sequences, roughly 15% of them present only once. What was sequenced was PBMCs or a T cell subset sorted from them (not recorded which). The genes are TRBV29-1 and TRBJ1-1; tentatively, D is TRBD1 (6 bases). This receptor was obtained from a man younger than 30 who had mild COVID-19 (a few samples of this study predate the infection). Cell type and time point are not known. The CDR3 bases are TGCAGCGACACTAAGGGGGACACTGAAGCTTTCTTT. Its protein product is CSDTKGDTEAFF.